Shown below are 27 T cell receptor beta chains from a single sample sequenced in a study of human T cells and chemical hapten exposure (dated by TCRdb to the early 2020s). The sample's time point, from its label and the paper: patch test 1, 2 weeks after DPC sensitization. The sample's treatment or condition label, decoded: therapeutic diphenylcyclopropenone sensitization with weekly scalp DPC. To prepare the library, RACE was applied. For sequencing, a NextSeq 500 was employed. TCRdb reprocessed the public reads (quality trimming at Q25 with fastp, clone calling with MiXCR) and kept in-frame beta chains. Each CDR3 protein gets just one entry, which takes the most common genes and DNA from the rows behind it. This sample holds about 49,000 distinct CDR3 sequences; roughly 9.5% were observed only once. Of the sample, roughly 4.4% is held by the ten largest clones. The sample consisted of whole blood, taken in connection with sensitization to the hapten diphenylcyclopropenone (DPC). The origin of the receptors is a woman in her 50s with alopecia areata. Some clones in this sample may be carry-over from other donors' samples.

This clonotype was counted at least ten times. V is TRBV30 and J is TRBJ2-1; 9 bases match TRBD2. J gave up 2 bases and V 4 bases, and 6 bases lay outside the gene matches. The CDR3 consists of 15 residues. Germline loops: CDR1 GTSNPN, CDR2 SVGIG (reference sequence). The CDR3: CAWTSSGKTYNEQFF. Here the CDR3 DNA reads TGTGCCTGGACCTCTAGCGGGAAAACCTACAATGAGCAGTTCTTC.

This clonotype was recorded many times. The rearrangement links TRBV5-4 to TRBJ2-6; TRBD1 might be the D (5 bases). The CDR3 loop spans 15 amino acids. Trimming took 4 bases from V and 0 from J, leaving 8 bases between them. Germline V gene sequence: CDR1 SGHNT, CDR2 YYREEE (reference sequence). The CDR3 DNA follows: TGTGCCAGCAGCACCAGGGTCTCTGGGGCCAACGTCCTGACTTTC. The encoded protein is CASSTRVSGANVLTF.

With respect to this clonotype: A much larger clone is a single base away; this may be a read error. The chain employs TRBV29-1 and TRBJ2-2; TRBD2 matches 11 bases. This CDR3 contains 17 residues. Germline values: CDR1 SQVTM, CDR2 ANQGSEA. Unmatched junction bases numbered 10, after V lost 7 bases and J lost 0 bases. Here the CDR3 DNA reads TGCAGCGATGGGGGATTAGCGGGAGGGCCGAACACCGGGGAGCTGTTTTTT. Amino acids: CSDGGLAGGPNTGELFF.

The sample holds many counts of this clonotype. The chain uses TRBV7-2 and TRBJ2-1, with 9 bases matching TRBD2. Germline CDR1 reads SGHTA; CDR2 reads FQGNSA. This CDR3 comprises 15 residues. J gave up 8 bases and V 5 bases, and 10 bases lay outside the gene matches. DNA for the CDR3: TGTGCCAGCAGCCCGACGGGACTAGCTAGTTATGAGCAGTTCTTC. Translated: CASSPTGLASYEQFF.

This clonotype was counted many times. This chain joins TRBV14 and TRBJ2-4, with D unresolved. The CDR3 runs to 12 residues. The germline V and J ends were trimmed by 9 bases and 0 bases, with 6 bases remaining between them. The germline V gene has CDR1 SGHDN and CDR2 FVKESK. The DNA for the CDR3 is TGTGCCAGTGGGATAGCCAAAAACATTCAGTACTTC. This encodes CASGIAKNIQYF.

The CDR3: CASSFELGVHEQYF. Written as DNA, the CDR3 is TGTGCCAGCAGCTTTGAATTGGGGGTACACGAGCAGTACTTC. The rearrangement joins TRBV7-9 to TRBJ2-7; D tentatively fits TRBD1 or TRBD2 (5 bases each). V dropped 3 bases and J dropped 5 bases, with 14 bases sitting between them. Germline values: CDR1 SEHNR, CDR2 FQNEAQ (reference sequence). The CDR3 spans 14 residues. The full variable domain, in which reference TRBV7-9 and TRBJ2-7 provide the parts outside the CDR3, is DTGVSQNPRHKITKRGQNVTFRCDPISEHNRLYWYRQTLGQGPEFLTYFQNEAQLEKSRLLSDRFSAERPKGSFSTLEIQRTEQGDSAMYLCASSFELGVHEQYFGPGTRLTVT.

This clonotype appeared many times. The chain is built from TRBV7-2 and TRBJ2-5; TRBD1 aligns across 7 bases. V trimming: 5 bases; J trimming: 1 base; junction bases outside the gene matches: 16. Per the germline V gene, CDR1 is SGHTA and CDR2 is FQGNSA. The CDR3 is 18 residues long. The CDR3 loop reads CASSPKYSDRSSQETQYF. CDR3 nucleotides: TGTGCCAGCAGCCCAAAGTATTCGGACAGGTCCTCCCAAGAGACCCAGTACTTC.

At least ten counts were recorded for this clonotype. The gene calls are TRBV11-2 and TRBJ2-6; no definite D call. The CDR3 sequence is 15 residues long. From germline, CDR1 is SGHAT and CDR2 FQNNGV. Between the trimmed V and J ends, which lost 1 base and 3 bases, there was a span of 7 bases. For the CDR3, the DNA is TGTGCCAGCAGCTTAGCCGGGTATGGGGCCAACGTCCTGACTTTC. Amino acids: CASSLAGYGANVLTF.

This clonotype was seen ten or more times. V usage is TRBV7-2 and J usage is TRBJ2-3, with 13 bases aligning to TRBD2. The germline CDR1 and CDR2 sequences are SGHTA and FQGNSA. The length of the CDR3 is 18 residues. The J segment lost 0 bases and the V segment lost 5 bases, leaving 8 bases of the junction unmatched. CDR3: CASSTTGTSGISTDTQYF. The CDR3, as DNA: TGTGCCAGCAGCACGACCGGGACTAGCGGGATTAGCACAGATACGCAGTATTTT.

This clonotype was observed many times. This rearrangement joins TRBV20-1 to TRBJ2-7; TRBD2 matches at 13 bases. Germline trimming cut 2 bases from V and 0 bases from J; bases unmatched to any gene: 7. The CDR3 covers 17 residues. Germline loops: CDR1 DFQATT, CDR2 SNEGSKA (reference sequence). The CDR3 DNA reads as TGCAGTGCTAGAAGACTAGCGGGAGGTGATTCCTCCTACGAGCAGTACTTC. Protein: CSARRLAGGDSSYEQYF.

The V gene is TRBV20-1, the J gene TRBJ2-1; 11 bases are shared with TRBD2. The trim removed 2 bases at V and 8 bases at J, leaving 5 bases unmatched. The germline CDR1 and CDR2 sequences are DFQATT and SNEGSKA (reference sequence). The CDR3 is made up of 14 amino acids. The CDR3 DNA follows: TGCAGTGCTAGACTAGCGGGAGGAAGGTATGAGCAGTTCTTC. As protein: CSARLAGGRYEQFF.

At least ten counts were recorded for this clonotype. The chain uses TRBV15 and TRBJ2-7; 11 bases fit TRBD1. The CDR3 extends over 14 amino acids. The germline CDR1 and CDR2 sequences are LNHNV and YYDKDF (reference sequence). J gave up 6 bases and V 3 bases, and 4 bases lay outside the gene matches. CDR3 amino acids: CATSRDRGHGEQYF. In DNA form, the CDR3 reads TGTGCCACCAGCAGGGACAGGGGGCACGGCGAGCAGTACTTC.

This clonotype occurred many times. This sequence joins TRBV7-9 and TRBJ1-4; possible D gene TRBD1, 5 bases. The V gene lost 5 bases and the J gene lost 6 bases, with 16 bases spanning the gap. CDR3 length: 15 amino acids. The germline CDR1 and CDR2 sequences are SEHNR and FQNEAQ (reference sequence). The CDR3 region is CASSIGPRGDEKLFF. DNA for the CDR3: TGTGCCAGCAGCATAGGCCCCCGGGGGGATGAAAAACTGTTTTTT.

The V and J genes are TRBV20-1 and TRBJ2-1, with 10 nucleotides matching TRBD2. Germline V gene data show CDR1 as DFQATT and CDR2 as SNEGSKA (reference sequence). The V segment lost 0 bases and the J segment 8 bases; nucleotides outside the gene matches: 13. CDR3 length: 17 residues. The DNA for the CDR3 is TGCAGTGCTAGAGATCGATATGGGGCTAGCGGGAGTTATGAGCAGTTCTTC. It encodes CSARDRYGASGSYEQFF.

This clonotype was detected many times. V gene TRBV7-2 combines with J gene TRBJ1-2, with D unclear. Germline CDR1 is SGHTA and CDR2 is FQGNSA. This CDR3 has 12 residues. The V gene lost 2 bases and the J gene lost 10 bases, with 11 bases spanning the gap. For the CDR3, the DNA is TGTGCCAGCAGCTTATTAAAGGGTGACTACACCTTC. Translating it yields CASSLLKGDYTF.

This clonotype was counted many times. This chain links TRBV12-3 or TRBV12-4 with TRBJ2-5, with a possible D match to TRBD1 (5 bases). This CDR3 has 13 residues. The germline V and J ends were trimmed by 5 bases and 1 base, with 8 bases remaining between them. The CDR3 reads CASSTGFQETQYF. The DNA of the CDR3 is TGTGCCAGCAGTACAGGCTTCCAAGAGACCCAGTACTTC.

This clonotype was observed a handful of times. The chain uses TRBV20-1 and TRBJ2-1; 10 nucleotides match TRBD2. Per germline, CDR1 DFQATT and CDR2 SNEGSKA (reference sequence). The V gene end was trimmed by 5 bases and the J gene end by 2 bases; junction bases not matched to a gene: 18. The length of the CDR3 is 19 residues. CDR3 nucleotides: TGCAGTGCTTCCGGGACTAGCGAAATGACGGGTCCGACCTACAATGAGCAGTTCTTC. It is translated as CSASGTSEMTGPTYNEQFF.

This clonotype was observed many times. The V call is TRBV20-1, the J call TRBJ2-1; 7 bases match TRBD2. The germline gives CDR1 DFQATT, CDR2 SNEGSKA (reference sequence). The CDR3 loop spans 15 amino acids. J was trimmed by 9 bases and V by 0 bases; bases with no gene match: 11. The CDR3 reads CSARDGAGEDGEQFF. CDR3 in DNA: TGCAGTGCTAGAGATGGCGCGGGAGAGGACGGTGAGCAGTTCTTC.

V and J are TRBV12-3 or TRBV12-4 and TRBJ2-7, with 9 positions matching TRBD1. Germline trimming cut 6 bases from V and 6 bases from J; bases unmatched to any gene: 3. The CDR3 is 12 amino acids. CDR3 residues: CASRKTGGEQYF. The CDR3 DNA is TGTGCCAGCAGAAAGACAGGGGGCGAGCAGTACTTC.

This clonotype was seen repeatedly, ten times or more. This chain joins TRBV9 and TRBJ2-1, with TRBD2 identical over 10 bases. Germline V gene lookup returns CDR1 SGDLS and CDR2 YYNGEE. This CDR3 spans 15 amino acids. V was clipped by 0 bases and J by 4 bases; unmatched bases: 1. The CDR3 sequence: CASSVETSGYNEQFF. The CDR3 DNA follows: TGTGCCAGCAGCGTAGAGACTAGCGGGTACAATGAGCAGTTCTTC.

This clonotype was seen at least ten times. The V call is TRBV30, the J call TRBJ1-1; D ambiguous. The CDR3 extends over 13 amino acids. Trimming left V 1 base short and J 1 base short, with 7 bases between. The germline V gene encodes CDR1 GTSNPN and CDR2 SVGIG (reference sequence). The CDR3 nucleotides read TGTGCCTGGAGTGAGGAACAGAACACTGAAGCTTTCTTT. This sequence encodes CAWSEEQNTEAFF.

In its sample, this clonotype was seen many times. V is TRBV4-1 and J is TRBJ1-2; the D gene is possibly TRBD1 (5 bases). CDR1 MGHRA and CDR2 YSYEKL come from the germline V gene. This CDR3 has 15 amino acids. V gave up 7 bases and J gave up 3 bases, with 18 bases separating them. This CDR3 reads CASTPGQSSHYGYTF. Here the CDR3 DNA reads TGCGCCAGCACCCCAGGGCAAAGTTCCCACTATGGCTACACCTTC.

This clonotype was seen repeatedly, ten times or more. The rearrangement joins TRBV9 to TRBJ2-5; 9 bases map to TRBD2. Germline V gives CDR1 SGDLS, CDR2 YYNGEE. V gave up 4 bases and J gave up 1 base; unmatched junction bases: 8. The length of the CDR3 is 16 residues. The chain's CDR3 is CASSRSTSGFQETQYF. CDR3 bases: TGTGCCAGCAGCCGATCGACTAGCGGCTTCCAAGAGACCCAGTACTTC.

There are many counts of this clonotype. As DNA, the CDR3 is TGTGCCAGCAGCCTCGAACAGGGGCGGGGCACTGAAGCTTTCTTT. Translation gives CASSLEQGRGTEAFF. V and J are TRBV28 and TRBJ1-1; TRBD1 aligns across 7 bases. The CDR3 contains 15 residues. CDR1 is MDHEN, CDR2 SYDVKM, per germline. Trimming cost V 6 bases and J 4 bases; bases outside gene matches: 11.

This clonotype appeared many times. The genes are TRBV7-2 and TRBJ1-4; D is possibly TRBD1 (5 bases). Germline CDR1 is SGHTA and CDR2 is FQGNSA. The CDR3 has 14 residues. V lost 4 bases to trimming and J lost 7 bases, with 13 bases between them. As DNA, the CDR3 is TGTGCCAGCAGCTCCGGGACCGCGGTTGAAAAACTGTTTTTT. It encodes CASSSGTAVEKLFF.

The gene calls are TRBV7-9 and TRBJ2-6; 7 bases align to TRBD2. This CDR3 is built from 18 residues. In germline, CDR1 is SEHNR, CDR2 FQNEAQ (reference sequence). J lost 0 bases, V lost 3 bases, and 8 bases had no gene match. CDR3 sequence reads: CASSFRGTSDSGANVLTF. Here the CDR3 DNA reads TGTGCCAGCAGCTTTAGGGGTACTAGCGACTCTGGGGCCAACGTCCTGACTTTC.

In this sample, this clonotype turned up many times. The chain recombines TRBV28 with TRBJ2-2; 7 bases align to TRBD1. The germline V gene encodes CDR1 MDHEN and CDR2 SYDVKM. Unmatched junction bases numbered 11, after V lost 5 bases and J lost 5 bases. The CDR3 contains 16 residues. Here the CDR3 DNA reads TGTGCCAGCAGTACCAGTTCCGGGACAGTGACCGGGGAGCTGTTTTTT. It specifies CASSTSSGTVTGELFF. Drawing the rest from reference TRBV28 and TRBJ2-2, the complete variable domain is DVKVTQSSRYLVKRTGEKVFLECVQDMDHENMFWYRQDPGLGLRLIYFSYDVKMKEKGDIPEGYSVSREKKERFSLILESASTNQTSMYLCASSTSSGTVTGELFFGEGSRLTVL.